Listed below are T cell receptor beta chains from one sample, sequenced in a study of T cells after posttransplantation cyclophosphamide. TCRdb's copy holds only in-frame clones and misses some; the assay was immunoSEQ multiplex PCR. The sample holds more than 9,500 clones, around 80% seen once. The sequencing here drew on PBMCs, taken 367 days after allogeneic stem cell transplant with calcineurin inhibitor and methotrexate. These receptor sequences come from a young adult male patient who received an allogeneic stem cell transplant from an unrelated donor, was CMV-positive, and had acute GVHD only. Some of these T cells may belong to the graft donor. The CDR3 runs from the conserved cysteine through the conserved F or W. The D gene is left open where the match is weak. For some rows the clone size is stated as once, few or many, or as a class when expanded; others skip it.

V	D	size	J	CDR3	DNA
TRBV6-5	.	.	TRBJ2-7	CASSKQASSYEQYF	TGTGCCAGCAGTAAACAGGCCTCCTCCTACGAGCAGTACTTC
TRBV7-2	.	few	TRBJ1-5	CASSLNNAQPQHF	TGTGCCAGCAGCCTGAACAACGCTCAGCCCCAGCATTTT
TRBV4-1	TRBD1	.	TRBJ1-1	CASSLNRGRANTEAFF	TGCGCCAGCAGCCTAAACAGGGGAAGGGCGAACACTGAAGCTTTCTTT
TRBV9	TRBD1	.	TRBJ1-4	CASSDDRGLGEKLFF	TGTGCCAGCAGCGACGACAGGGGTTTAGGAGAAAAACTGTTTTTT
TRBV7-3	.	.	TRBJ1-1	CASSQTPVNTEAFF	TGTGCCAGCAGCCAAACCCCGGTGAACACTGAAGCTTTCTTT
TRBV7-6	TRBD1	.	TRBJ2-7	CASSLRSWDAEGASYEQYF	TGTGCCAGCAGCTTAAGGAGTTGGGACGCCGAGGGGGCCTCCTACGAGCAGTACTTC
TRBV5-1	.	once	TRBJ2-5	CASSLLQGLAETQYF	TGCGCCAGCAGCTTGTTGCAGGGGCTGGCAGAGACCCAGTACTTC
TRBV10-3	.	.	TRBJ1-2	CAISAGVRNYGYTF	TGTGCCATCAGTGCAGGGGTTCGGAACTATGGCTACACCTTC
TRBV18	.	.	TRBJ2-5	CASSARDRAAGTQYF	TGTGCCAGCTCAGCCAGGGACCGGGCAGCGGGGACCCAGTACTTC
TRBV28	.	.	TRBJ1-5	CASSLRFRQAQHF	TGTGCCAGCAGTTTACGCTTTAGACAGGCCCAGCATTTT
TRBV4-1	.	.	TRBJ2-5	CASSQVFSSQGTQYF	TGCGCCAGCAGCCAAGTATTCTCCTCGCAGGGGACCCAGTACTTC
TRBV7-6	.	large	TRBJ2-1	CASSFYGETYNEQFF	TGTGCCAGCAGCTTTTACGGTGAGACATACAATGAGCAGTTCTTC
TRBV5-6	.	once	TRBJ2-3	CASSLGDRGWDTQYF	TGTGCCAGCAGCTTGGGAGACCGGGGGTGGGATACGCAGTATTTT
TRBV19	TRBD1	.	TRBJ1-6	CASRRQGAYNSPLHF	TGTGCCAGTAGAAGACAGGGGGCCTATAATTCACCCCTCCACTTT
TRBV10-3	.	.	TRBJ1-4	CAISPGGEKLFF	TGTGCCATCAGCCCGGGAGGAGAAAAACTGTTTTTT
TRBV25-1	TRBD1	.	TRBJ1-4	CASSDSGTGDELFF	TGTGCCAGCAGTGACTCCGGGACAGGGGACGAACTGTTTTTT
TRBV2	TRBD1	.	TRBJ1-2	CASSVDRVPTGYTF	TGTGCCAGCAGTGTCGACAGGGTCCCAACTGGCTACACCTTC
TRBV6-5	.	.	TRBJ2-7	CASSNPGYEQYF	TGTGCCAGCAGTAACCCCGGCTACGAGCAGTACTTC
TRBV5-1	.	.	TRBJ1-2	CASSFDPAGYGYTF	TGCGCCAGCAGCTTCGACCCGGCGGGCTATGGCTACACCTTC
TRBV7-2	TRBD2	.	TRBJ2-7	CASSLEGTSGLEEQYF	TGTGCCAGCAGCTTAGAGGGGACTAGCGGGCTGGAGGAGCAGTACTTC
TRBV15	.	.	TRBJ2-5	CATSSGMTGIQETQYF	TGTGCCACCAGCAGTGGGATGACAGGCATTCAAGAGACCCAGTACTTC
TRBV10-3	.	.	TRBJ2-3	CASGQTGTDTQYF	TGTGCCTCAGGACAGACAGGCACAGATACGCAGTATTTT
TRBV12-5	TRBD1	.	TRBJ2-1	CASTSHLNPDRGRNEQFF	TGTGCTAGCACCTCCCACCTCAACCCGGACAGGGGGCGCAATGAGCAGTTCTTC
TRBV5-1	.	once	TRBJ2-3	CASSPGSLASTDTQYF	TGCGCCAGCAGCCCAGGGTCGTTAGCTAGCACAGATACGCAGTATTTT
TRBV7-3	.	.	TRBJ1-1	CASSLGSGVNTEAFF	TGTGCCAGCAGCTTAGGGTCAGGTGTCAACACTGAAGCTTTCTTT
TRBV30	.	.	TRBJ2-7	CAWSVLITYEQYF	TGTGCCTGGAGTGTCTTAATAACCTACGAGCAGTACTTC
TRBV6-4	.	.	TRBJ2-7	CASSLVEGGEQYF	TGTGCCAGCAGTCTCGTTGAGGGAGGCGAGCAGTACTTC
TRBV29-1	.	few	TRBJ1-2	CSVETDSPDYGYTF	TGCAGCGTTGAGACGGACAGCCCCGACTATGGCTACACCTTC
TRBV7-2	.	.	TRBJ1-6	CASSLAGGSVTSYNSPLHF	TGTGCCAGCAGCTTAGCGGGAGGTAGTGTCACCTCCTATAATTCACCCCTCCACTTT
TRBV27	.	.	TRBJ1-1	CASSLYSGGSGTEAFF	TGTGCCAGCAGTTTATATAGCGGAGGGTCCGGCACTGAAGCTTTCTTT
TRBV6-6	.	few	TRBJ1-1	CASGRDTAEAFF	TGTGCCAGCGGGCGGGATACCGCTGAAGCTTTCTTT
TRBV15	TRBD1	few	TRBJ1-2	CATSRAGTGGWLDYGYTF	TGTGCCACCAGCAGAGCAGGGACAGGGGGATGGTTGGACTATGGCTACACCTTC
TRBV7-3	.	.	TRBJ2-1	CASSLLEGSEQFF	TGTGCCAGCAGCTTATTAGAGGGAAGTGAGCAGTTCTTC
TRBV7-6	.	.	TRBJ2-2	CASSTAGPGELFF	TGTGCCAGCAGCACCGCAGGCCCCGGGGAGCTGTTTTTT
TRBV30	.	.	TRBJ1-1	CAWSGGGEEAFF	TGTGCCTGGAGTGGAGGAGGGGAGGAAGCTTTCTTT
TRBV7-2	TRBD1	.	TRBJ2-7	CASSYDRGGYEQYF	TGTGCCAGCAGCTACGACAGGGGTGGCTACGAGCAGTACTTC
TRBV28	.	.	TRBJ2-7	CASTYGSSYEQYF	TGTGCCAGCACTTACGGGAGCTCCTACGAGCAGTACTTC
TRBV10-3	.	.	TRBJ1-1	CATLTGGTGVNTEAFF	TGTGCCACATTAACGGGGGGAACAGGTGTGAACACTGAAGCTTTCTTT
TRBV6-5	.	once	TRBJ1-6	CASSSTGGGAPLHF	TGTGCCAGCAGTTCGACCGGGGGGGGAGCACCCCTCCACTTT
TRBV2	TRBD2	.	TRBJ2-2	CASSRSGGMGTGELFF	TGTGCCAGCAGTCGAAGCGGGGGAATGGGCACCGGGGAGCTGTTTTTT
TRBV5-1	TRBD2	.	TRBJ2-5	CASSSRTSGGYQETQYF	TGCGCCAGCAGCTCCCGGACTAGCGGGGGGTACCAAGAGACCCAGTACTTC
TRBV6-5	TRBD2	few	TRBJ2-1	CASSIGTSGINEQFF	TGTGCCAGCAGCATCGGGACTAGCGGGATCAATGAGCAGTTCTTC
TRBV6-4	TRBD1	.	TRBJ2-7	CAISDRAYEQYF	TGTGCCATCTCAGACAGGGCCTACGAGCAGTACTTC
TRBV27	TRBD1	.	TRBJ1-2	CASSPFPGTGDYGYTF	TGTGCCAGCAGCCCCTTCCCCGGGACAGGGGACTATGGCTACACCTTC
TRBV5-3	.	.	TRBJ2-1	CARSSKSHYNEQFF	TGTGCCAGAAGCTCTAAATCCCACTACAATGAGCAGTTCTTC
TRBV11-2	.	.	TRBJ1-2	CASSLDGSNYGYTF	TGTGCCAGCAGCTTAGACGGGTCTAACTATGGCTACACCTTC
TRBV19	TRBD1	once	TRBJ2-2	CASSRDSWRELFF	TGTGCCAGTAGTCGGGACAGTTGGAGGGAGCTGTTTTTT
TRBV4-1	.	.	TRBJ1-3	CASSQEPTSGNTIYF	TGCGCCAGCAGCCAAGAACCCACATCTGGAAACACCATATATTTT
TRBV27	TRBD2	.	TRBJ2-3	CASSPLAGGTDTQYF	TGTGCCAGCAGCCCACTAGCGGGGGGGACAGATACGCAGTATTTT
TRBV7-8	.	.	TRBJ1-1	CASSFWRDMNTEAFF	TGTGCCAGCAGCTTTTGGCGCGACATGAACACTGAAGCTTTCTTT